This TCR beta chain was identified in a study of T cell responses to AZD1222 COVID-19 vaccine. Notes on the study in general: Spike as a whole was targeted by vaccine-associated CD4 TCRs, dominant at 160-218 and 743-854. Recipients of two AZD1222 doses showed rising Spike-specific TCR breadth and depth.

Profiled with immunoSEQ multiplex PCR; TCRdb holds only in-frame clones, not every one. The table shows about 60,000 clones, with 85% to 95% occurring only once. Germline lookup yields CDR1 SGHTA and CDR2 FQGNSA. Trimming pared 4 bases from V and 4 bases from J, leaving 9 bases between. The CDR3 runs to 13 residues. On this clone: As yet, its antigen is unknown.

The chain couples TRBV7-2 to TRBJ2-3; unclear D gene. The material sequenced was peripheral blood, taken 28 days after the second dose of the MenACWY control vaccine. The receptor was isolated from an adult who received the MenACWY meningococcal vaccine as a control. The CDR3 coding sequence is TGTGCCAGCAGCTCCTCTGAGGCAGATACGCAGTATTTT. Protein sequence: CASSSSEADTQYF.